This T cell receptor beta chain is from a study of T cell changes during pregnancy in multiple sclerosis. Assay used: immunoSEQ multiplex PCR; TCRdb lists only in-frame clones, some missing. Of approximately 50,000 clones detected, about 91% appear once; the ten largest clones hold 10%. The input for sequencing was CD8+ T cells from peripheral blood mononuclear cells, taken after pregnancy. This receptor was taken from a female donor with multiple sclerosis, enrolled in a pregnancy study.

CDR3: CASRAGQGVSYGYTF. The CDR3 nucleotides read TGTGCCAGCAGGGCTGGACAGGGGGTCAGTTATGGCTACACCTTC. The V gene is TRBV27, the J gene TRBJ1-2; the match to TRBD1 covers 10 bases. The germline gives CDR1 MNHEY, CDR2 SMNVEV (reference sequence). V gave up 6 bases and J gave up 5 bases; unmatched junction bases: 9. The CDR3 covers 15 residues.